This T cell receptor (beta chain) appears in the sequencing data of a study of T cell repertoires in cytomegalovirus infection. Overall study findings and caveats: The response measured ex vivo was dominated by TCR beta clonotypes (HLA-C-restricted and CMV-specific).

The CDR3 loop spans 17 amino acids. Trimming removed 1 base from V and 4 bases from J; junction bases left unmatched: 16. The germline CDR1 and CDR2 sequences are DFQATT and SNEGSKA (reference sequence). The sample holds many counts of this clonotype. Its target is not known. TCRdb reanalysed the reads using MiXCR and keeps one entry per CDR3 protein. The data hold approximately 250,000 distinct CDR3 sequences, with 6% to 8% observed a single time. Sequenced sample: PBMCs. The receptor was isolated from a human donor in good health (CMV status not recorded). Some clones in this sample may be carry-over from other donors' samples. The rearrangement links TRBV20-1 to TRBJ2-7; 7 bases map to TRBD2. The CDR3 loop is CSARVQNPSGTGYEQYF. The CDR3 region has the DNA TGCAGTGCTAGAGTACAAAACCCTAGCGGTACCGGGTACGAGCAGTACTTC.